This entry concerns a single TCR beta chain. V shed 2 bases, J shed 4 bases, and the junction held 10 bases outside the gene matches. CDR1 is WNHNN and CDR2 is SYGVQD in the germline V gene (reference sequence). The CDR3 extends over 16 amino acids. TCRdb's table, derived via immunoSEQ multiplex PCR, lists solely in-frame clones and lacks some. This table has approximately 79,000 clones, around 87% appearing once. This sample is part of a study of OX40 agonist ivuxolimab in advanced cancers. This material consisted of CD4+ or CD8+ T cells sorted from blood, taken in a trial of the OX40 agonist ivuxolimab. The V and J genes are TRBV10-1 and TRBJ2-7; 8 bases map to TRBD1. The TCR sequence derives from an adult with an advanced solid tumor such as melanoma, head and neck, liver or kidney cancer. In nucleotides, the CDR3 is TGCGCCAGCAGTGAGCCAGGGGGCGCAGTTTTTTACGAGCAGTACTTC. It specifies CASSEPGGAVFYEQYF.